This passage covers 14 T cell receptor beta chains from one sample sequenced in a study of Ad26.COV2.S vaccination and SARS-CoV-2 variants. The data were produced by immunoSEQ multiplex PCR, yet TCRdb's version contains in-frame clones alone and is incomplete. The sample consists of a few hundred thousand clones, around 87% of them appearing once. Treatment: some 20 received Ad26.COV2.S at low or high dose, single or two shots; roughly five received placebo; per-sample allocation not given. Repertoires come from day 63 after the first vaccine or placebo injection. Sequences were derived from peripheral blood, sampled in a trial of Ad26.COV2.S vaccine versus placebo. These receptors were collected from a person aged 18-60 years who received the Ad26.COV2.S COVID-19 vaccine or a placebo.

This chain uses TRBV20-1 with TRBJ2-7; 11 bases are a match to TRBD2. The CDR3 runs 16 residues. Trimming took 3 bases from V and 0 from J; bases not matched to a gene: 7. Germline lookup yields CDR1 DFQATT and CDR2 SNEGSKA (reference sequence). For the CDR3, the DNA is TGCAGTGCTAGTGGGGTAGCGGGAGGGAGCTCCTACGAGCAGTACTTC. Its translation is CSASGVAGGSSYEQYF.

The V gene is TRBV5-5, the J gene TRBJ1-3; possible D gene TRBD1, 6 bases. CDR3 length equals 16 residues. V gave up 3 bases and J gave up 0 bases, with 13 bases separating them. In germline, CDR1 is SGHKS, CDR2 YYEKEE (reference sequence). The CDR3 DNA is TGTGCCAGCAGCTACGCAGGGACAACCTCTGGAAACACCATATATTTT. It yields the protein CASSYAGTTSGNTIYF.

As DNA, the CDR3 is TGTGCCAGCAGCCAAGATCTTGTTGAGCAGTACTTC. It encodes CASSQDLVEQYF. The chain has TRBV4-2 and TRBJ2-7; unclear D gene. The V end lost 0 bases, the J end lost 7 bases, and 7 bases lay between the germline ends. This CDR3 is 12 amino acids long. The germline gives CDR1 LGHNA, CDR2 YNFKEQ.

Concerning this clone itself: A much larger clone differs from this one at a single base, so this may be a read error. The genes are TRBV7-9 and TRBJ2-2; D is perhaps TRBD1 (6 bases). Looked up from germline, CDR1 is SEHNR and CDR2 is FQNEAQ (reference sequence). The V end lost 4 bases, the J end lost 1 base, and 7 bases lay between the germline ends. The CDR3 spans 14 residues. The CDR3 DNA reads as TGTGCCAGCAGCTGGGGACAGAACACCGGGGAGCTGTTTTTT. Translation gives CASSWGQNTGELFF.

The CDR3 coding sequence is TGTGCCAGCAGCTCGACAGGAATCTATGGCTACACCTTC. Residues: CASSSTGIYGYTF. The chain is built from TRBV11-1 and TRBJ1-2; possibly TRBD1 for D (6 bases). V was pared by 4 bases and J by 4 bases, with 10 bases between. Germline V gives CDR1 SGHAT, CDR2 FQDESV (reference sequence). The CDR3 consists of 13 residues.

This clone has a handful of counts. CDR3 amino acids: CASSRGFSNQPQHF. The CDR3 nucleotides are TGTGCCAGCTCCCGGGGGTTTAGCAATCAGCCCCAGCATTTT. The chain is built from TRBV18 and TRBJ1-5; perhaps TRBD1 as D (5 bases). Per the germline V gene, CDR1 is KGHSH and CDR2 is LQKENI. The V end was cut by 6 bases, the J end by 0 bases, with 9 bases between. This CDR3 comprises 14 residues.

The V gene is TRBV3-1 (or the pseudogene TRBV3-2), the J gene TRBJ2-7, with TRBD1 as a possible D gene (5 bases). The V end lost 2 bases, the J end lost 2 bases, and 13 bases lay between the germline ends. This CDR3 is built from 15 residues. The V gene's germline CDR1 is LGHDT and CDR2 YNNKEL (reference sequence). The CDR3 DNA reads as TGTGCCAGCAGCCAATTGTGGGGCGGAACCTACGAGCAGTACTTC. Its translation is CASSQLWGGTYEQYF.

The chain links TRBV18 to TRBJ2-2; 7 nucleotides align to TRBD1. Germline CDR1 and CDR2: KGHSH and LQKENI. The ends lost 6 bases at V and 4 bases at J; junction bases unmatched: 8. CDR3 length: 15 residues. CDR3 in DNA: TGTGCCAGCTCTGAGACGGGACAGTCCACCGGGGAGCTGTTTTTT. This codes for CASSETGQSTGELFF. Combining the CDR3 with reference TRBV18 and TRBJ2-2 gives the whole variable domain NAGVMQNPRHLVRRRGQEARLRCSPMKGHSHVYWYRQLPEEGLKFMVYLQKENIIDESGMPKERFSAEFPKEGPSILRIQQVVRGDSAAYFCASSETGQSTGELFFGEGSRLTVL.

With respect to this clone: Other DNA sequences from this sample encode an identical CDR3 as well. The V gene is TRBV12-3 or TRBV12-4, the J gene TRBJ2-5, with D unresolved. The CDR3 spans 13 residues. The V end was cut by 3 bases, the J end by 4 bases, with 9 bases between. The CDR3 DNA reads as TGTGCCAGCAGTTTTGGGGTAGGAGAGACCCAGTACTTC. It specifies CASSFGVGETQYF.

The rearrangement links TRBV13 to TRBJ2-5; D call uncertain. This CDR3 region has 22 residues. Germline-derived CDR1 and CDR2 are PRHDT and FYEKMQ (reference sequence). Trimming stripped 4 bases from V and 2 bases from J, with 35 bases between. For the CDR3, the DNA is TGTGCCAGCAGCTATCTCGAAGACCCGTCGGTCAGTCCCTCACGCCATCAAGAGACCCAGTACTTC. Residues: CASSYLEDPSVSPSRHQETQYF.

The chain is built from TRBV5-4 and TRBJ1-1, with D perhaps TRBD1 (6 bases). Germline V lookup: CDR1 SGHNT, CDR2 YYREEE (reference sequence). CDR3 size: 14 residues. The V end was cut by 6 bases, the J end by 4 bases, with 16 bases between. In DNA, the CDR3 is TGTGCCAGCACCGGGGGGGGCAGCGTCACTGAAGCTTTCTTT. Amino acid sequence: CASTGGGSVTEAFF.

The gene calls are TRBV7-9 and TRBJ1-2; D possibly corresponds to TRBD1 (5 bases). The CDR3 covers 15 residues. Looked up from germline, CDR1 is SEHNR and CDR2 is FQNEAQ (reference sequence). Deletions cut 5 bases from V and 2 bases from J, with 15 bases between. This chain's CDR3 is CASSPQGMSNYGYTF. CDR3 nucleotide sequence: TGTGCCAGCAGCCCGCAGGGAATGTCCAACTATGGCTACACCTTC.

The chain combines TRBV5-1 with TRBJ2-5; D is unclear. CDR1 is SGHRS, CDR2 YFSETQ, per germline. The CDR3 is 15 amino acids. Trimming cost V 1 base and J 3 bases, with 13 bases left between them. The CDR3 protein is CASSLRFGLEETQYF. As DNA, the CDR3 is TGCGCCAGCAGCTTGAGGTTCGGGCTGGAAGAGACCCAGTACTTC.

V is TRBV27 and J is TRBJ1-1, with D perhaps TRBD1 (5 bases). Trimming removed 2 bases from V and 2 bases from J, with 9 bases in between. The CDR3 loop spans 14 amino acids. In germline, CDR1 is MNHEY, CDR2 SMNVEV (reference sequence). CDR3 in amino acids: CASSLGGINTEAFF. The CDR3 region has the DNA TGTGCCAGCAGTTTAGGGGGGATAAACACTGAAGCTTTCTTT.